Presented here are 11 T cell receptor beta chains from one specimen sequenced in a study of neurological immune-mediated disorders. Regarding time point: longitudinal time-point 2. TCRdb recomputed calls from the 5' RACE reads with MiXCR, one row per CDR3 protein. The data hold 40,000 to 60,000 distinct CDR3 sequences, with roughly 13% observed a single time. The sample comprised PBMCs. The origin of the receptors is a male donor with HTLV-1-associated myelopathy (HAM/TSP).

This clonotype occurred many times. V and J are TRBV20-1 and TRBJ2-5, with D possibly matching TRBD1 (6 bases). V dropped 6 bases and J dropped 1 base, with 21 bases sitting between them. The CDR3 has 16 residues. CDR1 and CDR2 from the germline V gene are DFQATT and SNEGSKA (reference sequence). Here the CDR3 DNA reads TGCAGTGCCTCAAACACCCGGACAGCCTCCCAAGAGACCCAGTACTTC. Its protein is CSASNTRTASQETQYF.

At least ten counts were recorded for this clonotype. The chain combines TRBV20-1 with TRBJ1-5, with D possibly TRBD1 on 5 matching bases. The CDR3 totals 15 residues. Trimming took off 0 bases at V and 0 bases at J, with 9 bases between the two ends. CDR1 DFQATT and CDR2 SNEGSKA come from the germline V gene (reference sequence). CDR3 sequence reads: CSARETEDSNQPQHF. CDR3 coding DNA: TGCAGTGCTAGAGAGACAGAAGATAGCAATCAGCCCCAGCATTTT.

This clonotype was counted at least ten times. This chain links TRBV29-1 with TRBJ1-1, with 9 bases aligning to TRBD1. The CDR3 totals 13 residues. Unmatched junction bases numbered 4, after V lost 7 bases and J lost 1 base. Germline V gives CDR1 SQVTM, CDR2 ANQGSEA. CDR3 residues: CSAKGQGNTEAFF. The CDR3 DNA sequence: TGCAGCGCTAAGGGACAGGGGAACACTGAAGCTTTCTTT.

At least ten counts were recorded for this clonotype. Just one base apart from a much larger clone, this may be a read error. This chain joins TRBV9 and TRBJ1-1; D not resolved. The germline CDR1 and CDR2 sequences are SGDLS and YYNGEE. Trimming pared 1 base from V and 0 bases from J, leaving 4 bases between. CDR3 size: 13 residues. The CDR3 is CASSVSMNTEAFF. As DNA, the CDR3 is TGTGCCAGCAGCGTATCTATGAACACTGAAGCTTTCTTT.

This clonotype was observed at least ten times. V gene TRBV6-5 combines with J gene TRBJ2-7; a weak D match, TRBD2 (7 bases). Between the trimmed V and J ends, which lost 2 bases and 12 bases, there was a span of 17 bases. In germline, CDR1 is MNHEY, CDR2 SVGAGI. The CDR3 runs 13 residues. DNA for the CDR3: TGTGCCAGCAGTTACACTCTGGGGGGGGGGCTGTACTTC. As protein: CASSYTLGGGLYF.

This clonotype was observed at least ten times. The chain carries TRBV7-8 and TRBJ1-5; D unresolved. V was trimmed by 0 bases and J by 6 bases, leaving 9 bases between them. Germline V gene sequence: CDR1 SGHVS, CDR2 FQNEAQ. CDR3 length equals 14 residues. In DNA form, the CDR3 reads TGTGCCAGCAGCTTAGCGAAAGTCCTTCAGCCCCAGCATTTT. It yields the protein CASSLAKVLQPQHF.

This clonotype was detected ten times or more. V gene TRBV5-5 combines with J gene TRBJ1-2, with D hard to call. Per the germline V gene, CDR1 is SGHKS and CDR2 is YYEKEE (reference sequence). V dropped 0 bases and J dropped 4 bases, with 4 bases sitting between them. The CDR3 has 12 residues. In nucleotides, the CDR3 is TGTGCCAGCAGCTTGGTTACCTATGGCTACACCTTC. Its translation: CASSLVTYGYTF.

Concerning this clonotype: A read error is possible here, since a much larger clone lies one base away. The rearrangement links TRBV5-1 to TRBJ2-7; TRBD2 aligns across 7 bases. The CDR3 is 16 amino acids. Germline V gene sequence: CDR1 SGHRS, CDR2 YFSETQ. V shed 3 bases, J shed 2 bases, and the junction held 11 bases outside the gene matches. The CDR3 loop is CASSSNRGLITYEQYF. The CDR3 coding sequence is TGCGCCAGCAGCTCAAACCGGGGACTAATCACCTACGAGCAGTACTTC.

This clonotype was seen at least ten times. V usage is TRBV7-9 and J usage is TRBJ2-7; 8 nucleotides agree with TRBD1. Trimming cost V 1 base and J 11 bases; bases outside gene matches: 1. Germline lookup yields CDR1 SEHNR and CDR2 FQNEAQ (reference sequence). The CDR3 has 11 residues. The CDR3 DNA is TGTGCCAGCAGCTTAGGACAGGGGAAGTACTTC. Its protein is CASSLGQGKYF.

This sequence joins TRBV5-1 and TRBJ1-1; D possibly corresponds to TRBD1 (5 bases). Trimming shortened V by 9 bases and J by 1 base, and 16 bases separated the two germline ends. CDR1 is SGHRS and CDR2 is YFSETQ in the germline V gene. CDR3 length: 14 residues. The CDR3, as DNA: TGCGCCAACAGATTATACAGGACGAACACTGAAGCTTTCTTT. It yields the protein CANRLYRTNTEAFF.

At least ten counts were recorded for this clonotype. The genes are TRBV20-1 and TRBJ1-5; 8 nucleotides line up with TRBD1. Germline V lookup: CDR1 DFQATT, CDR2 SNEGSKA (reference sequence). This CDR3 region has 13 residues. With V trimmed by 5 bases and J by 4 bases, 4 bases remained unmatched. The CDR3 nucleotides read TGCAGTGCTGACAGGGGAACAAATCAGCCCCAGCATTTT. Its translation is CSADRGTNQPQHF.